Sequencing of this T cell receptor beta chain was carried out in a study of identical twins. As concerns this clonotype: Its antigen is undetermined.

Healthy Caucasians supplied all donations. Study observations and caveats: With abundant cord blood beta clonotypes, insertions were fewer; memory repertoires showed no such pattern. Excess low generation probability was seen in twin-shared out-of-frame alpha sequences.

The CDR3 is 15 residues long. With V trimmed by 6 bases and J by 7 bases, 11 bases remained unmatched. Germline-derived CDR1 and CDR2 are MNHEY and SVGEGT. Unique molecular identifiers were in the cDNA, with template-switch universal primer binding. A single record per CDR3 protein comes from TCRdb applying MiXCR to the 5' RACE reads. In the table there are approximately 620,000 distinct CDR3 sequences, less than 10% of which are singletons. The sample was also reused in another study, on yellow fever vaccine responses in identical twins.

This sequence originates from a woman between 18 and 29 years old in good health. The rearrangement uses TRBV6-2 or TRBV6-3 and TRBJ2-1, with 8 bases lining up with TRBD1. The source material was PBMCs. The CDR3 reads CASSDRGQLGNEQFF. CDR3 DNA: TGTGCCAGCAGCGACAGGGGACAGTTGGGGAATGAGCAGTTCTTC.